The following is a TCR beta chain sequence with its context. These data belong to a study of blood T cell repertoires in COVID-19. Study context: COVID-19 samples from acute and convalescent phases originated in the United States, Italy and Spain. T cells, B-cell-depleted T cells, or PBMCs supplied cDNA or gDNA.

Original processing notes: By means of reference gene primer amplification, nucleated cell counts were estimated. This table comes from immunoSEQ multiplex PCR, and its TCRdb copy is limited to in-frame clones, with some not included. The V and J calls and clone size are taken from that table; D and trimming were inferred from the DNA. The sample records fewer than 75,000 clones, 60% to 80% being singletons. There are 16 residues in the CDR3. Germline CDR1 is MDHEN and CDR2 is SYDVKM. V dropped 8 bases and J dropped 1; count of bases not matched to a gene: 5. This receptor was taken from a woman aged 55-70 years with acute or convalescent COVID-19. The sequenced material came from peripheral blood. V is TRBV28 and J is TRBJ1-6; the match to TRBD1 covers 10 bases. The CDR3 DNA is TGTGCCAGCGAAGGACAGGGGGGATCCTATAATTCACCCCTCCACTTT. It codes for CASEGQGGSYNSPLHF. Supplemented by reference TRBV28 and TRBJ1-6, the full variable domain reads DVKVTQSSRYLVKRTGEKVFLECVQDMDHENMFWYRQDPGLGLRLIYFSYDVKMKEKGDIPEGYSVSREKKERFSLILESASTNQTSMYLCASEGQGGSYNSPLHFGNGTRLTVT.